This is a list of T cell receptor beta chains from one sample in a study of blood T cell repertoires in COVID-19. Sequencing used immunoSEQ multiplex PCR; TCRdb keeps in-frame clones, though not all of them. The data contain approximately 150,000 clones, approximately 90% of them singletons. Sequencing was performed on peripheral blood. All receptors derive from a man between 18 and 35 years old with COVID-19, enrolled during active disease. CDR3s leave out the opening cysteine and the closing phenylalanine or tryptophan.

>TRBV7-3|TRBJ2-1
ASSLTGGGIYNEQF
>TRBV6-2/TRBV6-3|TRBJ2-1
ASSYSRQGAQSSYNEQF
>TRBV30|TRBJ1-6
AWSRGEGSPLH
>TRBV7-2|TRBJ2-3
ASSLATSTDTQY
>TRBV21-1|TRBJ2-2
ASSNYGLERQNTGELF
>TRBV4-3|TRBJ1-2
ASSQDYSPYGYT
>TRBV7-9|TRBJ2-4
ASSLSGLAKNIQY
>TRBV9|TRBJ1-1
ASSLQGVGPNTEAF
>TRBV27|TRBJ2-3
ASSEVGGGVHGDTQY
>TRBV7-9|TRBJ2-7
ASSGRSSEQY
>TRBV28|TRBJ2-1
ASSYTYNEQF
>TRBV28|TRBJ1-1
ASSFQDMLTEAF
>TRBV4-3|TRBJ2-7
ASSRRVWVEQY
>TRBV19|TRBJ2-3
ASMDGTYSRAGSSTDTQY
>TRBV4-1|TRBJ1-1
ASSQASIRDTEAF
>TRBV9|TRBJ2-7
ASSVDPGSYEQY
>TRBV7-9|TRBJ2-7
ASSPGQGKVYEQY
>TRBV2|TRBJ2-1
ASSDFGLPDEQF
>TRBV11-2|TRBJ1-4
ASSSLQGQVREKLF
>TRBV5-6|TRBJ2-2
ASSFGDSGELF
>TRBV19|TRBJ2-3
ASSIGGGTDTQY
>TRBV19|TRBJ2-7
ASSAAGGRTYEQY
>TRBV28|TRBJ2-3
ASSFWTGFSDTQY
>TRBV2|TRBJ2-1
ASRGNRLAQNEQF
>TRBV27|TRBJ2-1
ASQGLADSYNEQF
>TRBV7-2|TRBJ2-7
ASSLRRQGYYEQY
>TRBV25-1|TRBJ2-7
ASSEQGYEQY
>TRBV2|TRBJ1-2
ASIRDNSQGYT
>TRBV25-1|TRBJ1-5
ASSGGLAQPQH
>TRBV30|TRBJ1-4
AWSRSAGEKLL
>TRBV11-2|TRBJ2-7
ASSQFRDRASEQY
>TRBV4-3|TRBJ2-1
ASSRGLRDNEQF
>TRBV28|TRBJ2-5
ASSFPMTSGSPVGETQY
>TRBV19|TRBJ1-5
ASSTRQGSQPQH
>TRBV6-2/TRBV6-3|TRBJ2-7
ASSYRGEQY
>TRBV9|TRBJ1-2
ASGTGISWDYGYT
>TRBV7-7|TRBJ2-3
ASSRGQGNLDTQY
>TRBV19|TRBJ1-3
ASSMYRVASGNTIY
>TRBV6-1|TRBJ2-7
ASSEMETATYEQY
>TRBV11-2|TRBJ2-4
ASSLDGQREVSKNIQY
>TRBV28|TRBJ1-5
ASSLFRGADQPQH
>TRBV7-9|TRBJ1-1
ASRVAGGRGNTEAF